Each of the 15 T cell receptor beta chains below was sequenced from the same sample in a study of T cell responses to AZD1222 COVID-19 vaccine. Only in-frame clones appear in the TCRdb table, and some are missing; sequencing was by immunoSEQ multiplex PCR. The profile shows about 190,000 clones, 80% to 95% of them singletons. The sequences come from peripheral blood, collected on day 0 of AZD1222 vaccination. Every receptor here comes from an adult in good health.

V and J are TRBV7-2 and TRBJ1-1; 11 positions agree with TRBD1. Losses at the gene ends were 1 base for V and 4 bases for J; bases not matched to a gene: 2. The CDR3 extends over 15 amino acids. From germline, CDR1 is SGHTA and CDR2 FQGNSA. The DNA for the CDR3 is TGTGCCAGCAGCTTAGTTGGGACAGGGGGCACTGAAGCTTTCTTT. It is translated as CASSLVGTGGTEAFF.

This chain joins TRBV19 and TRBJ1-1; 9 nucleotides line up with TRBD1. From germline, CDR1 is LNHDA and CDR2 SQIVND (reference sequence). With V trimmed by 6 bases and J by 4 bases, 6 bases remained unmatched. The CDR3 spans 14 residues. CDR3 DNA: TGTGCCAGTAGAACCACAGGGGGCACCACTGAAGCTTTCTTT. As protein: CASRTTGGTTEAFF.

The V gene is TRBV27, the J gene TRBJ2-1; D not resolved. The CDR3 contains 14 residues. Germline CDR1 and CDR2: MNHEY and SMNVEV (reference sequence). V shed 5 bases and J shed 2 bases, with 10 bases lying between them. The CDR3, as DNA: TGTGCCAGCAGTGCCCAGAAAACCTACAATGAGCAGTTCTTC. Translated, it gives CASSAQKTYNEQFF.

The chain carries TRBV4-3 and TRBJ1-6; 7 bases line up with TRBD1. The germline V gene encodes CDR1 LGHNA and CDR2 YSLEER. With V trimmed by 2 bases and J by 7 bases, 8 bases remained unmatched. This CDR3 region has 16 residues. The CDR3 nucleotides are TGCGCCAGCAGCCAATTTTACAGGGGCAGGAATTCACCCCTCCACTTT. This sequence encodes CASSQFYRGRNSPLHF.

The J gene is TRBJ1-2, the V gene TRBV12-3 or TRBV12-4; possible D gene TRBD1, 5 bases. V lost 1 base to trimming and J lost 8 bases, with 5 bases between them. This CDR3 is 11 amino acids long. The DNA of the CDR3 is TGTGCCAGCAGTTTAGGGGACGGCTACACCTTC. Residues: CASSLGDGYTF.

This clone appeared a few times. This chain links TRBV19 with TRBJ1-5; 8 bases are shared with TRBD1. After removal of 4 bases from V and 3 bases from J, the junction contained 8 bases not matched to a gene. CDR1 and CDR2 from the germline V gene are LNHDA and SQIVND (reference sequence). The CDR3 consists of 16 residues. CDR3 in amino acids: CASSTTGTGLNQPQHF. The CDR3 nucleotides read TGTGCCAGTAGTACAACCGGGACAGGTCTCAATCAGCCCCAGCATTTT. Full variable domain (missing parts from reference TRBV19 and TRBJ1-5): DGGITQSPKYLFRKEGQNVTLSCEQNLNHDAMYWYRQDPGQGLRLIYYSQIVNDFQKGDIAEGYSVSREKKESFPLTVTSAQKNPTAFYLCASSTTGTGLNQPQHFGDGTRLSIL.

The chain is built from TRBV10-1 and TRBJ2-1, with a possible D match to TRBD1 (6 bases). Per the germline V gene, CDR1 is WNHNN and CDR2 is SYGVQD (reference sequence). V was trimmed by 5 bases and J by 9 bases, leaving 17 bases between them. This CDR3 region has 14 residues. The CDR3 sequence is CASSPPGEGGEQFF. CDR3 coding DNA: TGCGCCAGCAGTCCCCCAGGGGAAGGGGGTGAGCAGTTCTTC.

This sequence joins TRBV9 and TRBJ1-6; 12 nucleotides line up with TRBD1. V dropped 0 bases and J dropped 7; count of bases not matched to a gene: 5. This CDR3 is 17 amino acids long. Germline CDR1 and CDR2: SGDLS and YYNGEE. For the CDR3, the DNA is TGTGCCAGCAGCGTAGGTTGGGACAGGGGGCAAAATTCACCCCTCCACTTT. Translating gives CASSVGWDRGQNSPLHF.

The chain employs TRBV3-1 (or the pseudogene TRBV3-2) and TRBJ1-4, with 7 nucleotides matching TRBD1. This CDR3 is built from 13 residues. Per the germline V gene, CDR1 is LGHDT and CDR2 is YNNKEL (reference sequence). The V segment lost 3 bases and the J segment 6 bases; nucleotides outside the gene matches: 1. CDR3 nucleotides: TGTGCCAGCAGCCACGGACAGGATGAAAAACTGTTTTTT. Protein: CASSHGQDEKLFF.

J is TRBJ1-4 and V is TRBV11-2, with D perhaps matching TRBD1 (5 bases). V lost 5 bases and J 4 bases, leaving 14 bases between the germline ends. Germline V lookup: CDR1 SGHAT, CDR2 FQNNGV. The CDR3 extends over 15 amino acids. For the CDR3, the DNA is TGTGCCAGCAGCCCCGGGGGACTCCATAATGAAAAACTGTTTTTT. As protein: CASSPGGLHNEKLFF.

This clone was recorded only once. The chain carries TRBV2 and TRBJ2-1; 13 bases agree with TRBD2. Trimming cost V 4 bases and J 4 bases; bases outside gene matches: 1. The CDR3 is 15 residues long. CDR1 is SNHLY, CDR2 FYNNEI, per germline. The CDR3 coding sequence is TGTGCCAGCAGTGCGGGACTAGCGGGGTACAATGAGCAGTTCTTC. It yields the protein CASSAGLAGYNEQFF.

The chain employs TRBV5-1 and TRBJ1-1; D may be TRBD1 (6 bases). Germline V gene data show CDR1 as SGHRS and CDR2 as YFSETQ. V dropped 3 bases and J dropped 1 base, with 10 bases sitting between them. This CDR3 region has 14 residues. DNA of the CDR3: TGCGCCAGCAGCTCAGGGGATGGGAACACTGAAGCTTTCTTT. This encodes CASSSGDGNTEAFF. Complete variable domain (other parts from reference TRBV5-1 and TRBJ1-1): KAGVTQTPRYLIKTRGQQVTLSCSPISGHRSVSWYQQTPGQGLQFLFEYFSETQRNKGNFPGRFSGRQFSNSRSEMNVSTLELGDSALYLCASSSGDGNTEAFFGQGTRLTVV.

This clone was recorded only once. This chain uses TRBV6-5 with TRBJ1-1; TRBD1 is a possible D gene (5 bases). Per germline, CDR1 MNHEY and CDR2 SVGAGI. V was shortened by 5 bases and J by 1 base, with 14 bases between the two germline ends. The CDR3 runs 15 residues. The CDR3 DNA reads TGTGCCAGCAGTCCCAGGGAGGGCCCGAACACTGAAGCTTTCTTT. Translating gives CASSPREGPNTEAFF.

This chain connects TRBV7-9 to TRBJ2-5, with 9 nucleotides matching TRBD2. Trimming took 8 bases from V and 4 from J; bases not matched to a gene: 5. The CDR3 is made up of 13 amino acids. Per germline, CDR1 SEHNR and CDR2 FQNEAQ (reference sequence). The CDR3 DNA is TGTGCCAGCCGGCGGGGGGGGCCAGAGACCCAGTACTTC. This sequence encodes CASRRGGPETQYF.

The chain carries TRBV4-2 and TRBJ2-3; 7 nucleotides line up with TRBD2. The trim removed 0 bases at V and 4 bases at J, leaving 7 bases unmatched. The CDR3 covers 16 residues. Germline V CDR1 and CDR2: LGHNA, YNFKEQ. The CDR3 DNA follows: TGTGCCAGCAGCCAAGATGGGACTATCCATCCAGATACGCAGTATTTT. Its protein is CASSQDGTIHPDTQYF.